This T cell receptor beta chain was captured in a study of blood T cells in healthy people across ages. Using a J-beta primer mix together with a sample-barcoded 5' primer, a second PCR was run for about 6 to 12 cycles. TCRdb itself ran the 5' RACE reads through MiXCR, one entry per CDR3 protein. The table includes more than 900,000 distinct CDR3 sequences, approximately 26% detected once. With 0 bases removed from V and 3 bases from J, the gap between germline ends came to 6 bases. The CDR3 loop spans 14 amino acids. Germline V CDR1 and CDR2: MGHRA, YSYEKL. This clonotype was seen a handful of times. Separately, the same data were catalogued under a study of T cells of mothers and their children. As that report states: From each mother came over 9.5 million TCR beta CDR3 reads, and from each child came 2.5 million to 3.5 million.

The sequenced sample was blood. J is TRBJ2-1 and V is TRBV4-1, with D perhaps TRBD2 (5 bases). The sequence derives from a girl aged 2 to 10 in good health. The CDR3 reads CASSQDTSYNEQFF. For the CDR3, the DNA is TGCGCCAGCAGCCAAGATACTAGCTACAATGAGCAGTTCTTC.